The rows below give T cell receptor beta chains drawn from one sample of a study of T cell responses to AZD1222 COVID-19 vaccine. The data were produced by immunoSEQ multiplex PCR, yet TCRdb's version contains in-frame clones alone and is incomplete. The repertoire holds 100,000 or so clones, with 84% as singletons. Sequencing used peripheral blood, obtained on day 0 of AZD1222 vaccination. Receptors were obtained from an adult in good health. Both conserved end residues are part of each CDR3. The D gene is left open where the match is weak. The size field is filled for only some rows; it gives once, few, many or a size class.

V: TRBV7-8; D: TRBD2; size: -; J: TRBJ2-7; DNA: TGTGCCAGCAACCTAGCGGGAGCGTCCTACGAGCAGTACTTC; CDR3: CASNLAGASYEQYF
V: TRBV25-1; D: -; size: -; J: TRBJ1-6; DNA: TGTGCCAGCACTACGACACAGGGTTCACCCCTCCACTTT; CDR3: CASTTTQGSPLHF
V: TRBV6-5; D: TRBD1; size: -; J: TRBJ1-5; DNA: TGTGCCAGCAGTACAATCGGACAGGGCCGTCAGCCCCAGCATTTT; CDR3: CASSTIGQGRQPQHF
V: TRBV2; D: TRBD1; size: -; J: TRBJ1-4; DNA: TGTGCCAGCACTCGGGACAGGAGCTTGTTTTTT; CDR3: CASTRDRSLFF
V: TRBV27; D: -; size: -; J: TRBJ2-3; DNA: TGTGCCAGCAGTTTACTTCCCCAGGGAATACGAAGCACAGATACGCAGTATTTT; CDR3: CASSLLPQGIRSTDTQYF
V: TRBV5-1; D: -; size: -; J: TRBJ2-3; DNA: TGCGCCAGCAGCTTGGCCTACACAGACGGGGCAGATACGCAGTATTTT; CDR3: CASSLAYTDGADTQYF
V: TRBV5-1; D: TRBD1; size: once; J: TRBJ1-4; DNA: TGCGCCAGCAGCTTCGACAGGGGGCGGGAAAAACTGTTTTTT; CDR3: CASSFDRGREKLFF
V: TRBV24-1; D: TRBD1; size: -; J: TRBJ2-1; DNA: TGTGCCACCAGTGATCAAAGGGGGCACTACAATGAGCAGTTCTTC; CDR3: CATSDQRGHYNEQFF
V: TRBV10-3; D: TRBD2; size: -; J: TRBJ2-2; DNA: TGTGCCATTAAACCTCGGACTAGCGGGCCTAACACCGGGGAGCTGTTTTTT; CDR3: CAIKPRTSGPNTGELFF
V: TRBV3-1/TRBV3-2; D: TRBD2; size: -; J: TRBJ2-7; DNA: TGTGCCAGCAGCCTTCTAGCGGGAGCAGGCGAGCAGTACTTC; CDR3: CASSLLAGAGEQYF
V: TRBV10-1; D: -; size: -; J: TRBJ2-6; DNA: TGCGCCAGCAGTGCTGGGGCCAACGTCCTGACTTTC; CDR3: CASSAGANVLTF
V: TRBV7-9; D: -; size: -; J: TRBJ1-5; DNA: TGTGCCAGCAGCTTAGTGGGCAATCAGCCCCAGCATTTT; CDR3: CASSLVGNQPQHF
V: TRBV7-8; D: -; size: -; J: TRBJ1-1; DNA: TGTGCCAGCAGCTTAGTGGAGGGTGTCACTGAAGCTTTCTTT; CDR3: CASSLVEGVTEAFF
V: TRBV11-3; D: TRBD2; size: -; J: TRBJ2-1; DNA: TGTGCCAGCAGCTCGGCGGGAGGGAATGAGCAGTTCTTC; CDR3: CASSSAGGNEQFF
V: TRBV21-1; D: -; size: -; J: TRBJ2-4; DNA: TGTGCCAGCACCCAGGGGCCTTCAAAAAACATTCAGTACTTC; CDR3: CASTQGPSKNIQYF
V: TRBV2; D: -; size: -; J: TRBJ2-2; DNA: TGTGCCAGCAGTGTGCTAGCGAGGACCGGGGAGCTGTTTTTT; CDR3: CASSVLARTGELFF
V: TRBV5-4; D: -; size: -; J: TRBJ1-6; DNA: TGTGCCAGCAGCTTGGATACAGGGAATTCACCCCTCCACTTT; CDR3: CASSLDTGNSPLHF
V: TRBV3-1/TRBV3-2; D: -; size: -; J: TRBJ1-2; DNA: TGTGCCAGCAGCCAAGACACAGGTTTTTTCGGCTACACCTTC; CDR3: CASSQDTGFFGYTF
V: TRBV6-5; D: -; size: -; J: TRBJ2-3; DNA: TGTGCCAGCGCACGGGGGCTTCGAGATACGCAGTATTTT; CDR3: CASARGLRDTQYF
V: TRBV7-6; D: -; size: -; J: TRBJ1-1; DNA: TGTGCCAGCAGGGGGGTGAACACTGAAGCTTTCTTT; CDR3: CASRGVNTEAFF
V: TRBV19; D: -; size: -; J: TRBJ1-2; DNA: TGTGCCAGTAGTATAGCAGGGGCGGGTGGCTACACCTTC; CDR3: CASSIAGAGGYTF
V: TRBV11-2; D: TRBD2; size: -; J: TRBJ2-7; DNA: TGTGCCAGCAGCCAAGGAGCGGGAGTGAGCGAGCAGTACTTC; CDR3: CASSQGAGVSEQYF
V: TRBV14; D: -; size: -; J: TRBJ1-5; DNA: TGTGCCAGCAGCCCCCACAGTAATCAGCCCCAGCATTTT; CDR3: CASSPHSNQPQHF
V: TRBV7-2; D: TRBD1; size: -; J: TRBJ1-6; DNA: TGTGCCAGCAGCCTAGGACAGGGCGCGAATTCACCCCTCCACTTT; CDR3: CASSLGQGANSPLHF
V: TRBV10-2; D: -; size: -; J: TRBJ1-3; DNA: TGCGCCAGCAGTGAGTCCCCTAACACCATATATTTT; CDR3: CASSESPNTIYF
V: TRBV19; D: -; size: -; J: TRBJ1-5; DNA: TGTGCCAGTAGTATACGGGGCGCGGGGACAAAACAGCCCCAGCATTTT; CDR3: CASSIRGAGTKQPQHF
V: TRBV6-5; D: TRBD1; size: -; J: TRBJ1-2; DNA: TGTGCCAGCAGTCTTCCGGGACAGGGGTGGTACACCTTC; CDR3: CASSLPGQGWYTF
V: TRBV5-1; D: -; size: -; J: TRBJ2-6; DNA: TGCGCCAGCAGTCCAGGGACCTCCTCTGGGGCCAACGTCCTGACTTTC; CDR3: CASSPGTSSGANVLTF
V: TRBV11-2; D: -; size: -; J: TRBJ1-5; DNA: TGTGCCAGCAGCTGGGGTCGCTCGAATCAGCCCCAGCATTTT; CDR3: CASSWGRSNQPQHF